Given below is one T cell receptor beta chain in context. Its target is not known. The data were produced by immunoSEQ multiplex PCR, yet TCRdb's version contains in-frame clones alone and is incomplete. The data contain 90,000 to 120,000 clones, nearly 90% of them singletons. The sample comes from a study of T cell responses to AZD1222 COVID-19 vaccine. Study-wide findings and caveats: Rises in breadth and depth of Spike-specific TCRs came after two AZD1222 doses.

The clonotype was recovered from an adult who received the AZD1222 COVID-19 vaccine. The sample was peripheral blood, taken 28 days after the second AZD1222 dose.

The CDR3 DNA reads TGTGCCAGCAGTTACTCGAGGTCCCGTGAGCAGTACTTC. It specifies CASSYSRSREQYF. The chain has TRBV6-5 and TRBJ2-7; D call uncertain. The CDR3 runs to 13 residues. Trimming removed 0 bases from V and 7 bases from J, with 10 bases in between. The germline gives CDR1 MNHEY, CDR2 SVGAGI.